Below, 30 T cell receptor beta chains from the same sample are listed, as sequenced in a study of OX40 agonist ivuxolimab in advanced cancers. TCRdb keeps only in-frame clones here, not all; method: immunoSEQ multiplex PCR. The sample carries roughly 54,000 clones, approximately 85% recorded once. The sequenced sample was CD4+ or CD8+ T cells sorted from blood, obtained in a trial of the OX40 agonist ivuxolimab. These TCRs come from an adult with an advanced solid tumor such as melanoma, head and neck, liver or kidney cancer.

The V and J genes are TRBV11-3 and TRBJ2-5, with D hard to call. This CDR3 is 15 amino acids long. Per the germline V gene, CDR1 is SGHNT and CDR2 is YENEEA. The V end lost 1 base, the J end lost 1 base, and 10 bases lay between the germline ends. CDR3 sequence: CASSLGAGSQETQYF. CDR3 nucleotide sequence: TGTGCCAGCAGCTTAGGAGCTGGATCCCAAGAGACCCAGTACTTC.

The J gene is TRBJ1-2, the V gene TRBV6-6, with 10 bases that match TRBD1. The germline V gene encodes CDR1 MNHNY and CDR2 SVGAGI (reference sequence). Trimming at V came to 5 bases and at J to 8 bases, leaving 5 bases not matched to a gene. This CDR3 has 13 amino acids. The CDR3 DNA is TGTGCCAGCAGTAGACAGGGGGCCAAGGGCTACACCTTC. Its protein product is CASSRQGAKGYTF.

In the case of this clone: Other DNA sequences of this sample code for an identical CDR3. This chain links TRBV5-1 with TRBJ1-1, with 7 bases fitting TRBD1. The CDR3 totals 14 residues. Per germline, CDR1 SGHRS and CDR2 YFSETQ. The junction had 2 bases not matched to a gene; V was cut back by 3 bases and J by 0 bases. Here the CDR3 DNA reads TGCGCCAGCAGCTCGGGACAGATGAACACTGAAGCTTTCTTT. Its protein product is CASSSGQMNTEAFF.

V is TRBV4-3 and J is TRBJ1-2, with 10 nucleotides matching TRBD1. Looked up from germline, CDR1 is LGHNA and CDR2 is YSLEER. The CDR3 runs 14 residues. The junction had 5 bases not matched to a gene; V was cut back by 4 bases and J by 6 bases. The CDR3 region is CASSPRDRGNGYTF. CDR3 coding DNA: TGCGCCAGCAGCCCCCGGGACAGGGGCAATGGCTACACCTTC.

V usage is TRBV6-6 and J usage is TRBJ1-4; TRBD1 matches 8 bases. CDR3 length equals 14 residues. V lost 5 bases and J lost 8; bases outside the gene matches: 7. Germline loops: CDR1 MNHNY, CDR2 SVGAGI (reference sequence). The CDR3 region has the DNA TGTGCCAGCAGTAACAGGGGGACAGACGAAAAACTGTTTTTT. Its protein product is CASSNRGTDEKLFF.

The chain combines TRBV10-3 with TRBJ2-1; 8 bases are a match to TRBD2. Trimming removed 3 bases from V and 0 bases from J; junction bases left unmatched: 4. CDR3 length: 16 residues. Germline values: CDR1 ENHRY, CDR2 SYGVKD. The CDR3 sequence is CAISDDGRGSYNEQFF. CDR3 DNA sequence: TGTGCCATCAGTGATGACGGGAGGGGCTCCTACAATGAGCAGTTCTTC.

The J gene is TRBJ2-7, the V gene TRBV5-1; 10 bases agree with TRBD2. The CDR3 spans 15 residues. CDR1 is SGHRS, CDR2 YFSETQ, per germline. The trim removed 1 base at V and 2 bases at J, leaving 3 bases unmatched. CDR3 in amino acids: CASSLKTSGTYEQYF. In DNA form, the CDR3 reads TGCGCCAGCAGCTTGAAAACTAGCGGGACCTACGAGCAGTACTTC.

The V call is TRBV7-9, the J call TRBJ1-5; D remains unclear. Germline V gene lookup returns CDR1 SEHNR and CDR2 FQNEAQ (reference sequence). Trimming cost V 4 bases and J 2 bases, with 12 bases left between them. The CDR3 contains 15 residues. The CDR3 loop reads CASSSGRIGNQPQHF. The CDR3 DNA reads TGTGCCAGCAGCTCCGGAAGGATTGGCAATCAGCCCCAGCATTTT.

V usage is TRBV7-2 and J usage is TRBJ2-3; 9 bases match TRBD1. Trimming took 3 bases from V and 1 from J; bases not matched to a gene: 11. This CDR3 has 18 amino acids. CDR1 and CDR2 (germline): SGHTA, FQGNSA. The CDR3 DNA sequence: TGTGCCAGCAGCTTTGTACCGACAGGGGGAGCAGGCACAGATACGCAGTATTTT. Its translation is CASSFVPTGGAGTDTQYF.

The CDR3 nucleotides are TGTGCCAGTAGCCCGTGGGGGACTAGCGGGAGGGTCACAGATACGCAGTATTTT. This codes for CASSPWGTSGRVTDTQYF. This rearrangement joins TRBV19 to TRBJ2-3; 16 bases map to TRBD2. The V segment lost 6 bases and the J segment 2 bases; nucleotides outside the gene matches: 8. The CDR3 is 18 amino acids. Germline CDR1 and CDR2: LNHDA and SQIVND (reference sequence).

The chain is built from TRBV7-2 and TRBJ1-2; unclear D gene. The ends were cut back, 5 bases at V and 4 bases at J, with 11 bases in the middle. This CDR3 is 13 amino acids long. CDR1 is SGHTA, CDR2 FQGNSA, per germline. CDR3 amino acids: CASSPGGRYGYTF. CDR3 sequence (DNA): TGTGCCAGCAGCCCGGGCGGCCGCTATGGCTACACCTTC.

The genes are TRBV10-3 and TRBJ2-7; a weak D match, TRBD2 (6 bases). Trimming removed 2 bases from V and 6 bases from J, with 14 bases in between. Per germline, CDR1 ENHRY and CDR2 SYGVKD. The CDR3 length is 14 residues. The CDR3 DNA reads TGTGCCATCAGTGAGGGGGAGGTGCGCCGCGAGCAGTACTTC. Amino acids: CAISEGEVRREQYF.

V is TRBV5-5 and J is TRBJ2-7; 9 nucleotides line up with TRBD1. Germline loops: CDR1 SGHKS, CDR2 YYEKEE (reference sequence). The ends lost 4 bases at V and 1 base at J; junction bases unmatched: 6. The CDR3 totals 15 residues. The CDR3 spells CASSDGQGRSYEQYF. The DNA of the CDR3 is TGTGCCAGCAGCGATGGACAGGGGCGATCCTACGAGCAGTACTTC.

This clone was recorded only once. This chain uses TRBV18 with TRBJ1-1; D unclear. The germline gives CDR1 KGHSH, CDR2 LQKENI. Trimming pared 5 bases from V and 3 bases from J, leaving 16 bases between. The CDR3 loop spans 15 amino acids. The CDR3 loop is CASSKGRGTDTEAFF. The DNA for the CDR3 is TGTGCCAGCTCAAAGGGTCGGGGTACGGACACTGAAGCTTTCTTT.

In this sample, this clone turned up a few times. The chain links TRBV7-2 to TRBJ2-2; D perhaps matches TRBD2 (6 bases). Germline V gives CDR1 SGHTA, CDR2 FQGNSA. This CDR3 has 15 residues. The ends were cut back, 3 bases at V and 3 bases at J, with 11 bases in the middle. The CDR3 region has the DNA TGTGCCAGCAGCTTTGCATCGGGGGACACCGGGGAGCTGTTTTTT. Translated, it gives CASSFASGDTGELFF.

The chain uses TRBV5-5 and TRBJ2-5, with a weak D call TRBD1 (5 bases). The CDR3 consists of 14 residues. Looked up from germline, CDR1 is SGHKS and CDR2 is YYEKEE (reference sequence). Trimming stripped 0 bases from V and 4 bases from J, with 10 bases between. The CDR3 bases are TGTGCCAGCAGCTTGGCTGGACACCTAGAGACCCAGTACTTC. Residues: CASSLAGHLETQYF.

The rearrangement joins TRBV4-3 to TRBJ2-1, with D perhaps matching TRBD1 (7 bases). Germline CDR1 reads LGHNA; CDR2 reads YSLEER. The CDR3 length is 19 residues. The ends were cut back, 0 bases at V and 3 bases at J, with 21 bases in the middle. The CDR3 DNA reads TGCGCCAGCAGCCAAGACTGGGGGACGTCAGGGGGGATCTACAATGAGCAGTTCTTC. As protein: CASSQDWGTSGGIYNEQFF.

The chain couples TRBV6-1 to TRBJ1-5; D unclear. Trimming took 5 bases from V and 1 from J, leaving 9 bases between them. CDR1 is MNHNS, CDR2 SASEGT, per germline. This CDR3 has 14 amino acids. CDR3 residues: CASSSAGSNQPQHF. In DNA form, the CDR3 reads TGTGCCAGCAGTAGCGCGGGGAGCAATCAGCCCCAGCATTTT.

The chain joins TRBV28 to TRBJ1-4; TRBD1 might be the D (5 bases). V lost 5 bases and J 8 bases, leaving 21 bases between the germline ends. CDR3 length equals 16 residues. CDR1 MDHEN and CDR2 SYDVKM come from the germline V gene. CDR3 region: CASSPYGGDSEEKLFF. The CDR3 DNA is TGTGCCAGCAGTCCCTATGGGGGGGACTCGGAGGAAAAACTGTTTTTT.

The rearrangement links TRBV18 to TRBJ1-1; D unresolved. CDR1 and CDR2 from the germline V gene are KGHSH and LQKENI. The V end lost 0 bases, the J end lost 0 bases, and 8 bases lay between the germline ends. The CDR3 spans 15 residues. This chain's CDR3 is CASSPPAGVNTEAFF. The CDR3 DNA reads TGTGCCAGCTCACCACCGGCAGGAGTGAACACTGAAGCTTTCTTT.

The CDR3 DNA follows: TGTGCCAGCAGCCTAGGACAGGGCGGGTATTCACCCCTCCACTTT. Protein: CASSLGQGGYSPLHF. J is TRBJ1-6 and V is TRBV7-8; 8 bases map to TRBD1. The length of the CDR3 is 15 residues. J lost 8 bases, V lost 5 bases, and 8 bases had no gene match. CDR1 is SGHVS and CDR2 is FQNEAQ in the germline V gene. Full variable domain (rest looked up from reference TRBV7-8 and TRBJ1-6): GAGVSQSPRYKVAKRGQDVALRCDPISGHVSLFWYQQALGQGPEFLTYFQNEAQLDKSGLPSDRFFAERPEGSVSTLKIQRTQQEDSAVYLCASSLGQGGYSPLHFGNGTRLTVT.

The rearrangement uses TRBV2 and TRBJ1-3; no definite D call. CDR1 is SNHLY and CDR2 is FYNNEI in the germline V gene. V was clipped by 4 bases and J by 1 base, with 11 bases between them. The CDR3 is made up of 15 amino acids. Here the CDR3 reads CASSVQRNSGNTIYF. The CDR3 DNA reads TGTGCCAGCAGTGTTCAGAGAAATTCTGGAAACACCATATATTTT.

This clone was picked up one time. This chain links TRBV7-3 with TRBJ1-4; a weak D match, TRBD1 (5 bases). CDR1 is SGHTA and CDR2 is FQGTGA in the germline V gene. The CDR3 is made up of 15 amino acids. V shed 1 base and J shed 8 bases, with 14 bases lying between them. Here the CDR3 DNA reads TGTGCCAGCAGCTTAAACGGGGGGACCCAAGAAAAACTGTTTTTT. Its translation: CASSLNGGTQEKLFF.

V usage is TRBV4-1 and J usage is TRBJ2-1; 7 positions match TRBD1. Germline CDR1 reads MGHRA; CDR2 reads YSYEKL. The V segment lost 4 bases and the J segment 6 bases; nucleotides outside the gene matches: 18. The CDR3 is 18 residues long. The CDR3 DNA reads TGCGCCAGCAGCCTTCGTAGATTATGGGACAGAAATGTCAATGAGCAGTTCTTC. Translated, it gives CASSLRRLWDRNVNEQFF.

In its sample, this clone was seen a few times. The chain uses TRBV5-1 and TRBJ2-7; no definite D call. The V and J ends lost 0 bases and 2 bases respectively, with 6 bases between them. From germline, CDR1 is SGHRS and CDR2 YFSETQ. The CDR3 has 13 residues. The CDR3 DNA sequence: TGCGCCAGCAGCTTGGACAGTCCCTACGAGCAGTACTTC. Its protein is CASSLDSPYEQYF. The whole variable domain, filled in from reference TRBV5-1 and TRBJ2-7, reads KAGVTQTPRYLIKTRGQQVTLSCSPISGHRSVSWYQQTPGQGLQFLFEYFSETQRNKGNFPGRFSGRQFSNSRSEMNVSTLELGDSALYLCASSLDSPYEQYFGPGTRLTVT.

The count of this clone is one. The rearrangement uses TRBV9 and TRBJ2-1; 8 bases fit TRBD2. The V gene's germline CDR1 is SGDLS and CDR2 YYNGEE. The trim removed 3 bases at V and 4 bases at J, leaving 18 bases unmatched. This CDR3 is 19 amino acids long. The CDR3 bases are TGTGCCAGCAGCGCCCCTGGACTAGCTAGGGGGGAGAGTTACAATGAGCAGTTCTTC. This codes for CASSAPGLARGESYNEQFF.

The CDR3: CASSPHVVESNQPQHF. As DNA, the CDR3 is TGTGCCAGCAGCCCCCATGTGGTGGAGAGCAATCAGCCCCAGCATTTT. J is TRBJ1-5 and V is TRBV27, with D hard to call. This CDR3 contains 16 residues. CDR1 and CDR2 (germline): MNHEY, SMNVEV (reference sequence). The ends were cut back, 6 bases at V and 1 base at J, with 16 bases in the middle.

The chain uses TRBV4-3 and TRBJ1-3; D is uncertain. V dropped 1 base and J dropped 1 base, with 8 bases sitting between them. CDR1 and CDR2 from the germline V gene are LGHNA and YSLEER. The CDR3 is 15 amino acids. This CDR3 reads CASSQVLDSGNTIYF. The CDR3 nucleotides read TGCGCCAGCAGCCAAGTTTTGGATTCTGGAAACACCATATATTTT.

The rearrangement links TRBV9 to TRBJ1-1, with D perhaps matching TRBD1 (6 bases). The CDR3 length is 16 residues. V shed 0 bases and J shed 4 bases, with 16 bases lying between them. Germline CDR1 is SGDLS and CDR2 is YYNGEE. This CDR3 is CASSVVLTGWSTEAFF. As DNA, the CDR3 is TGTGCCAGCAGCGTAGTATTAACAGGGTGGAGCACTGAAGCTTTCTTT.

This clone was counted only a few times. The V and J genes are TRBV5-6 and TRBJ1-2; possible D gene TRBD1, 5 bases. The germline CDR1 and CDR2 sequences are SGHDT and YYEEEE. V lost 1 base and J 0 bases, leaving 22 bases between the germline ends. The CDR3 consists of 19 residues. For the CDR3, the DNA is TGTGCCAGCAGCTTGTTTAGGGCCCGACTCGGGGGATCTAACTATGGCTACACCTTC. This gives the protein CASSLFRARLGGSNYGYTF.